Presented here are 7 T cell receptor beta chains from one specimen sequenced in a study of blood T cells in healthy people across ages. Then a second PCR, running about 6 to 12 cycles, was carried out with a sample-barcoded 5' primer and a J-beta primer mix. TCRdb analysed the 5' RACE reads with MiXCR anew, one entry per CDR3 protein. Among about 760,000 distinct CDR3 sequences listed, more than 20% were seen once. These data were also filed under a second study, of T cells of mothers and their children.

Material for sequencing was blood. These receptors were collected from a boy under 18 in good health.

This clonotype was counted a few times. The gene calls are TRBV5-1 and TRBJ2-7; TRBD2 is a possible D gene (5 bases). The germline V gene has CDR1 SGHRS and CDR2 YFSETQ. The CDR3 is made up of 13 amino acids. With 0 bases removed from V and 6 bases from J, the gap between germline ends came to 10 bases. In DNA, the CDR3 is TGCGCCAGCAGCTTGGTCCGGGGTGGCGAGCAGTACTTC. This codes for CASSLVRGGEQYF.

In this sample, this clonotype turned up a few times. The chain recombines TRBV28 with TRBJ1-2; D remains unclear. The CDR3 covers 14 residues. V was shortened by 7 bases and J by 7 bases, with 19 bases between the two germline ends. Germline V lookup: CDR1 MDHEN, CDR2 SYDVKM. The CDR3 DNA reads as TGTGCCAGCACCTTGGGCGCCGCTTCGGGTGGCTACACCTTC. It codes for CASTLGAASGGYTF.

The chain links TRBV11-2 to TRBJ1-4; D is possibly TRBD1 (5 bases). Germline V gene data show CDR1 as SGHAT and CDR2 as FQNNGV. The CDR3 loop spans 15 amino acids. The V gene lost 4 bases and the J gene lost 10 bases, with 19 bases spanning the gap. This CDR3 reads CASSSDSALLGKLFF. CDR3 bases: TGTGCCAGCAGCTCCGACAGCGCCCTGCTTGGAAAACTGTTTTTT.

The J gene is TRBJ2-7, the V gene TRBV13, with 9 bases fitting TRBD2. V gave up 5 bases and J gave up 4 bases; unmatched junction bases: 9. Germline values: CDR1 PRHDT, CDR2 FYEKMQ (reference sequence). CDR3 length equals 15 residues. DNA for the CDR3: TGTGCCAGCAGCCTCCATGCGGGAGGGAGGTACGAGCAGTACTTC. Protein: CASSLHAGGRYEQYF.

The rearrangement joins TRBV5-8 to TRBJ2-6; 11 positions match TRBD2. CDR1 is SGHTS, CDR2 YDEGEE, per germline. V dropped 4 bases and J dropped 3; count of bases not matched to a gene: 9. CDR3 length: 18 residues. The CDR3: CASSPLTSGRGGANVLTF. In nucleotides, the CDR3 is TGTGCCAGCAGCCCTCTAACTAGCGGGAGAGGTGGGGCCAACGTCCTGACTTTC.

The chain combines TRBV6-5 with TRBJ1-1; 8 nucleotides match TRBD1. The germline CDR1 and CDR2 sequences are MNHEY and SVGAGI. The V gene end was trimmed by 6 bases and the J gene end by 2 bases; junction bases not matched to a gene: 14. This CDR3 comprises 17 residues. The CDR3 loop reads CASSYQGAERKNTEAFF. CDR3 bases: TGTGCCAGCAGCTATCAGGGGGCGGAGAGAAAAAACACTGAAGCTTTCTTT.

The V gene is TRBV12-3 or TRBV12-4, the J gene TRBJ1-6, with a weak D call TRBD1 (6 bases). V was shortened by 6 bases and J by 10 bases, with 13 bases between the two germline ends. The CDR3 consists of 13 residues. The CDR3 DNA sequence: TGTGCCAGCAGCCGGGACACTCCATCACCCCTCCACTTT. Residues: CASSRDTPSPLHF.